A single T cell receptor beta chain is shown here with its context. This table comes from immunoSEQ multiplex PCR, and its TCRdb copy is limited to in-frame clones, with some not included. The sample holds 160,000 or so clones; about four fifths are singletons and the top ten take around 7%. V was clipped by 3 bases and J by 0 bases, with 12 bases between them. CDR1 and CDR2 (germline): KGHSH, LQKENI. The CDR3 contains 15 residues. These data belong to a study of blood T cell repertoires in COVID-19. Overall study context: Whether acute or convalescent, the COVID-19 samples came from the United States, Italy and Spain.

V is TRBV18 and J is TRBJ2-7; no firm D call. This clonotype was obtained from a man aged 70-80 years with active or convalescent COVID-19. The specimen sequenced was peripheral blood. The CDR3 nucleotides are TGTGCCAGCTCACCCCTTCCACGGTACTCCTACGAGCAGTACTTC. As protein: CASSPLPRYSYEQYF.